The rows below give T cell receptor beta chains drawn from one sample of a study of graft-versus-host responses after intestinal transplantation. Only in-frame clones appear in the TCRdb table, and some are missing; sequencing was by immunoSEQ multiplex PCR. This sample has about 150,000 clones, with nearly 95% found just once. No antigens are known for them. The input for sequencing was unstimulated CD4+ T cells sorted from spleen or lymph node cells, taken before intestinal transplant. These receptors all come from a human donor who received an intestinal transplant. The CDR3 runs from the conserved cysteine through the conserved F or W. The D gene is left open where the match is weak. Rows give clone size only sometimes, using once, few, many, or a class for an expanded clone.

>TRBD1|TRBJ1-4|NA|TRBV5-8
TGTGCCAGCAGCCACCGCCGACAGGGCAGGGGAAAACTGTTTTTT
CASSHRRQGRGKLFF
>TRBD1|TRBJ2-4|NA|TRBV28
TGTGCCAGCAGTTTGGGACAGGGAACGGACATTCAGTACTTC
CASSLGQGTDIQYF
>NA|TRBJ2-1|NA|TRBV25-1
TGTGCCAGCAGTGAAGAGGGGGGTTCCTACAATGAGCAGTTCTTC
CASSEEGGSYNEQFF
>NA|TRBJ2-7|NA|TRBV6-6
TGTGCCAGCAGAAGATCCGGGACATCCAACTACGAGCAGTACTTC
CASRRSGTSNYEQYF
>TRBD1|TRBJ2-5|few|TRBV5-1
TGCGCCAGCAGCTTGGCCGGGACAGGGAGATTGGAGACCCAGTACTTC
CASSLAGTGRLETQYF
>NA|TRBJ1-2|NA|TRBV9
TGTGCCAGCAGAGCCGGTGGGGGGCAAGTTGACTATGGCTACACCTTC
CASRAGGGQVDYGYTF
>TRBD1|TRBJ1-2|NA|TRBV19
TGTGCCAGTAGTATCAGCCTGGGGACAGGGGGAGGCTACACCTTC
CASSISLGTGGGYTF
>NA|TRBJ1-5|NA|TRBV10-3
TGTGCCACCAAGGGCGGAATAATCGATCAGCCCCAGCATTTT
CATKGGIIDQPQHF
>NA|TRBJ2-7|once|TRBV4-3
TGCGCCAGCAGCCAAACGCGCGGTCCCGCCAGCGAGCAGTACTTC
CASSQTRGPASEQYF
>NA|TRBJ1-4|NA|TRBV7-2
TGTGCCAGCAGCTTGATGGGGACTAATGAAAAACTGTTTTTT
CASSLMGTNEKLFF
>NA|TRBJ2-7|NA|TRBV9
TGTGCCAGCAGCGTAGGGCCCTTAGCTCCCTACGAGCAGTACTTC
CASSVGPLAPYEQYF
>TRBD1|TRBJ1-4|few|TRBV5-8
TGTGCCAGCACTTCCAGGGGGAGGGAGGAAAAACTGTTTTTT
CASTSRGREEKLFF
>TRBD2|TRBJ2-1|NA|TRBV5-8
TGTGCCAGTGCGGTAGCGGGAGCGCTGGGGAATGAGCAGTTCTTC
CASAVAGALGNEQFF
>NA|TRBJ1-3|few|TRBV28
TGTGCCAGCAGTTTTCCGACCTCTGGAAACACCATATATTTT
CASSFPTSGNTIYF
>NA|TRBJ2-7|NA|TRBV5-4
TGTGCCAGCAGAAGCCGGGAAACCTACGAGCAGTACTTC
CASRSRETYEQYF
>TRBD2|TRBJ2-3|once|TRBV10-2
TGCGCCAGCACCCCCGCGGGAGGATTCTTCCGCACAGATACGCAGTATTTT
CASTPAGGFFRTDTQYF
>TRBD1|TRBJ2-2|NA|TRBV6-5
TGTGCCGCGACTTCCGGGACAGGCAACACCGGGGAGCTGTTTTTT
CAATSGTGNTGELFF
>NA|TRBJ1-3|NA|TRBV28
TGTGCCAGCAGTTTATCCTCAGGGGTGCTCTCTGGAAACACCATATATTTT
CASSLSSGVLSGNTIYF
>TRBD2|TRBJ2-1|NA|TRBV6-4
TGTGCCAGCAGCATACTAGCGGGAGGGATGAATGAGCAGTTCTTC
CASSILAGGMNEQFF
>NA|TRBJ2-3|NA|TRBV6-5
TGTGCCAGCAGTTACCCGGCGTCAGGCCGCACAGATACGCAGTATTTT
CASSYPASGRTDTQYF
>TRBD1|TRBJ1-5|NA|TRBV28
TGTGCCAGCAGTACCCCTAAACGGGACAGGGGTAGTCGAACTCCGCATAGCAATCAGCCCCAGCATTTT
CASSTPKRDRGSRTPHSNQPQHF
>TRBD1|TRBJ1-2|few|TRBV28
TGTGCCAGCAGTTTATGGGGAGGACAGGGGGGAGGCTACACCTTC
CASSLWGGQGGGYTF